The rows below give T cell receptor beta chains drawn from one sample of a study of Ad26.COV2.S vaccination and SARS-CoV-2 variants. Generated by immunoSEQ multiplex PCR, the TCRdb table keeps only in-frame clones and is missing some. The sample records roughly 700,000 clones, approximately 88% being singletons. The material sequenced was peripheral blood, taken in a trial of Ad26.COV2.S vaccine versus placebo. These receptors were obtained from a person aged 18-60 years who received the Ad26.COV2.S COVID-19 vaccine or a placebo. The CDR3 runs from the conserved cysteine through the conserved F or W. The D gene is left open where the match is weak. Size tells how often a clone was seen (once, few, many) or the class of an expanded clone, and some rows leave it out.

J,size,V,length,D,DNA,CDR3
TRBJ2-3,-,TRBV9,16,-,TGTGCCAGCAGCGCCTGGGGAACCCCTGGGGCAGATACGCAGTATTTT,CASSAWGTPGADTQYF
TRBJ2-7,-,TRBV6-5,15,-,TGTGCCAGCAGTTACTTTGGGACGGAGGGCGACGAGCAGTACTTC,CASSYFGTEGDEQYF
TRBJ2-1,-,TRBV18,17,TRBD2,TGTGCCAGCTCAACCCGACTAGCGGGAGAATCCTACAATGAGCAGTTCTTC,CASSTRLAGESYNEQFF
TRBJ2-3,-,TRBV6-2/TRBV6-3,17,-,TGTGCCAGCAGTTACTCGTGGACCGTCGAACCCACAGATACGCAGTATTTT,CASSYSWTVEPTDTQYF
TRBJ1-5,-,TRBV5-1,14,-,TGCGCCAGCAGCTGGTCAGGGCTGGACCAGCCCCAGCATTTT,CASSWSGLDQPQHF
TRBJ1-2,once,TRBV7-2,13,-,TGTGCCAGCAGCTCTCGGATTAGCTATGGCTACACCTTC,CASSSRISYGYTF
TRBJ2-5,-,TRBV5-4,15,TRBD1,TGTGCCAGCAGCTTGGTACAGGGGGGTCATGAGACCCAGTACTTC,CASSLVQGGHETQYF
TRBJ2-2,-,TRBV3-1/TRBV3-2,16,-,TGTGCCAGCAGCCAGCGGGGAGGGGGGCGTACCGGGGAGCTGTTTTTT,CASSQRGGGRTGELFF
TRBJ2-1,-,TRBV27,16,-,TGTGCCAGCAGTTTAGGTCGGACGGTCTCCTACAATGAGCAGTTCTTC,CASSLGRTVSYNEQFF
TRBJ2-2,-,TRBV7-2,15,TRBD2,TGTGCCAGCAGCACCGGACTAGCGGACACCGGGGAGCTGTTTTTT,CASSTGLADTGELFF
TRBJ1-1,once,TRBV29-1,10,-,TGCAGCGTTGTCCTGACTGAAGCTTTCTTT,CSVVLTEAFF
TRBJ2-7,-,TRBV11-2,15,-,TGTGCCAGCAGCTTTCCCTTGCAGGGGGGGTACGAGCAGTACTTC,CASSFPLQGGYEQYF
TRBJ2-1,-,TRBV24-1,16,TRBD2,TGTGCCACCAGTGGCGGCGGACTAGCGGGAGTCCATGAGCAGTTCTTC,CATSGGGLAGVHEQFF
TRBJ1-4,-,TRBV7-9,12,-,TGTGCCAGCAGCTCCACGGGGGTAAAACTGTTTTTT,CASSSTGVKLFF
TRBJ2-7,-,TRBV10-3,14,-,TGTGCCATCAGTGAGTCCATTGGGGCATACGAGCAGTACTTC,CAISESIGAYEQYF
TRBJ2-1,-,TRBV21-1,16,-,TGTGCCAGCAGCTCCCTGGGGGGAGACTGCTACAATGAGCAGTTCTTC,CASSSLGGDCYNEQFF
TRBJ2-3,-,TRBV7-9,12,-,TGTGCCAGCAGCTACAGAAGGGATACGCAGTATTTT,CASSYRRDTQYF
TRBJ1-6,-,TRBV3-1/TRBV3-2,14,-,TGTGCCAGCAGCGAAGATAATGGCGTTTCACCCCTCCACTTT,CASSEDNGVSPLHF
TRBJ1-1,-,TRBV4-1,14,-,TGCGCCAGCAGCCAAGGGGGAGGAGTAAGTGAAGCTTTCTTT,CASSQGGGVSEAFF
TRBJ2-7,few,TRBV3-1/TRBV3-2,12,-,TGTGCCAGCAGCCGGGGGGCCTACGAGCAGTACTTC,CASSRGAYEQYF
TRBJ1-4,-,TRBV5-1,13,-,TGCGCCAGCAGCTTCGAGGGGGAGGAAAAACTGTTTTTT,CASSFEGEEKLFF
TRBJ1-6,-,TRBV27,15,-,TGTGCCAGCAGCATCATAGGGGCGCAAAATTCACCCCTCCACTTT,CASSIIGAQNSPLHF
TRBJ2-1,-,TRBV29-1,14,TRBD1,TGCAGCGTAAACCCCGGGACAGGGGCGGGTGAGCAGTTCTTC,CSVNPGTGAGEQFF
TRBJ2-1,once,TRBV7-9,18,TRBD2,TGTGCCAGCAGCTTAAAAGAGGGTCGGACTAGCTCCTACAATGAGCAGTTCTTC,CASSLKEGRTSSYNEQFF
TRBJ1-2,-,TRBV7-8,15,TRBD1,TGTGCCAGCAGCTACCTATTGGGGACAGAGTATGGCTACACCTTC,CASSYLLGTEYGYTF
TRBJ1-1,-,TRBV20-1,13,-,TGCAGTGCTAGTCCCACAGGGAACACTGAAGCTTTCTTT,CSASPTGNTEAFF
TRBJ1-5,once,TRBV19,15,-,TGTGCCAGTAGTACAGGGATGTTAGGCAATCAGCCCCAGCATTTT,CASSTGMLGNQPQHF
TRBJ2-7,-,TRBV27,12,-,TGTGCCAGCAGAACCGGGACCTACGAGCAGTACTTC,CASRTGTYEQYF
TRBJ1-6,-,TRBV24-1,14,-,TGTGCCACCAGTGGGTCAGGGATTGATTCACCCCTCCACTTT,CATSGSGIDSPLHF
TRBJ1-1,-,TRBV6-5,13,TRBD1,TGTGCCAGCAGGACCGACAGGGGAACTGAAGCTTTCTTT,CASRTDRGTEAFF
TRBJ1-2,-,TRBV10-2,15,TRBD1,TGCGCCAGCAGTTCTGTAGGGACAGGGCCCTATGGCTACACCTTC,CASSSVGTGPYGYTF
TRBJ2-3,-,TRBV7-4,13,-,TGTGCCAGCAGCTTACCCTCTACAGATACGCAGTATTTT,CASSLPSTDTQYF
TRBJ1-2,-,TRBV5-4,13,-,TGTGCCAGCAGCCCAGGGAATAACTATGGCTACACCTTC,CASSPGNNYGYTF
TRBJ1-2,-,TRBV12-3/TRBV12-4,12,-,TGTGCCAGCAGTCGCGGCCCCTATGGCTACACCTTC,CASSRGPYGYTF
TRBJ2-1,once,TRBV2,12,TRBD1,TGTGCCAGCAGTGAACAGGGGGTAAGGCAGTTCTTC,CASSEQGVRQFF
TRBJ2-7,-,TRBV7-8,14,-,TGTGCCAGCAGCTTAGAGGTGGGCTCCTACGAGCAGTACTTC,CASSLEVGSYEQYF
TRBJ1-2,-,TRBV19,14,-,TGTGCCAGTAGTATAGGTCTACCGAACTATGGCTACACCTTC,CASSIGLPNYGYTF
TRBJ2-7,-,TRBV6-5,13,TRBD1,TGTGCCAGCCGGGACAGGGGTCTTCACGAGCAGTACTTC,CASRDRGLHEQYF
TRBJ2-2,-,TRBV5-1,17,-,TGCGCCAGCAGCCTGTACCGGGGAACCGCGAACACCGGGGAGCTGTTTTTT,CASSLYRGTANTGELFF
TRBJ2-5,-,TRBV11-3,16,-,TGTGCCAGCAGCTTAGGATGGGCCCCAGGGACAGAGACCCAGTACTTC,CASSLGWAPGTETQYF
TRBJ1-1,-,TRBV14,13,-,TGTGCCAGCAGCCGAGGATTGAACACTGAAGCTTTCTTT,CASSRGLNTEAFF
TRBJ1-2,-,TRBV14,15,-,TGTGCCAGCAGCCTCCTCCGGGACACTAACTATGGCTACACCTTC,CASSLLRDTNYGYTF
TRBJ1-1,-,TRBV30,13,-,TGTGCCTGGGACGGGTCCGGGGGAACTGAAGCTTTCTTT,CAWDGSGGTEAFF
TRBJ2-2,-,TRBV29-1,13,-,TGCAGCGTTGGCCGTCGGGGCACCGGGGAGCTGTTTTTT,CSVGRRGTGELFF
TRBJ1-6,-,TRBV19,13,-,TGTGCCAGTAGTCCACGGACCGAGTCACCCCTCCACTTT,CASSPRTESPLHF
TRBJ2-7,-,TRBV6-5,11,-,TGTGCCAGCAGTTCCCTCTACGAGCAGTACTTC,CASSSLYEQYF
TRBJ2-7,-,TRBV3-1/TRBV3-2,15,TRBD1,TGTGCCAGCAGCCAAGTTCAGGGGGCGCCCTACGAGCAGTACTTC,CASSQVQGAPYEQYF
TRBJ1-1,-,TRBV4-2,15,-,TGTGCCAGCAGCCAGACACAGGGTGTCCCCACTGAAGCTTTCTTT,CASSQTQGVPTEAFF